Each of the 24 T cell receptor beta chains below was sequenced from the same sample in a study of blood T cell repertoires in COVID-19. Sequencing was performed with immunoSEQ multiplex PCR; in TCRdb, only in-frame clones are kept and a portion is missing. Among about 170,000 clones, around 90% were seen once, and the ten largest hold around 5.1%. Sequencing was performed on peripheral blood. These receptor sequences come from a man younger than 35 with COVID-19, enrolled during active disease.

The rearrangement links TRBV7-2 to TRBJ2-1, with TRBD2 identical over 8 bases. CDR3 length: 16 amino acids. Germline values: CDR1 SGHTA, CDR2 FQGNSA. The J segment lost 6 bases and the V segment lost 1 base, leaving 8 bases of the junction unmatched. CDR3 coding DNA: TGTGCCAGCAGCTTAGGGGGACTAGGAGGTCGCAATGAGCAGTTCTTC. Translated: CASSLGGLGGRNEQFF.

V is TRBV11-3 and J is TRBJ2-1, with a possible D match to TRBD1 (6 bases). V lost 4 bases and J 8 bases, leaving 12 bases between the germline ends. The CDR3 length is 13 residues. Germline assignment: CDR1 SGHNT and CDR2 YENEEA. The CDR3 nucleotides are TGTGCCAGCAGCTACAACAGGGTCCATGAGCAGTTCTTC. This encodes CASSYNRVHEQFF.

The chain joins TRBV29-1 to TRBJ2-3, with D tentatively TRBD2 (5 bases). Germline-derived CDR1 and CDR2 are SQVTM and ANQGSEA. The V end lost 7 bases, the J end lost 3 bases, and 23 bases lay between the germline ends. CDR3 length: 16 residues. CDR3 region: CSALIIDYQPTDTQYF. CDR3 nucleotide sequence: TGCAGCGCCTTGATAATAGACTACCAACCTACAGATACGCAGTATTTT.

The rearrangement uses TRBV19 and TRBJ2-2, with 8 bases lining up with TRBD2. CDR1 is LNHDA, CDR2 SQIVND, per germline (reference sequence). Trimming cost V 3 bases and J 0 bases; bases outside gene matches: 3. CDR3 length: 16 residues. CDR3 sequence reads: CASSMIAGTNTGELFF. The CDR3 bases are TGTGCCAGTAGTATGATAGCGGGGACGAACACCGGGGAGCTGTTTTTT.

The chain has TRBV19 and TRBJ2-2; 8 bases align to TRBD1. Germline V lookup: CDR1 LNHDA, CDR2 SQIVND (reference sequence). The CDR3 consists of 15 residues. V lost 9 bases to trimming and J lost 4 bases; unmatched junction nucleotides: 10. For the CDR3, the DNA is TGTGCCAGCCAAAGGACAGGGCCGGGCACCGGGGAGCTGTTTTTT. Translating it yields CASQRTGPGTGELFF.

The V gene is TRBV9, the J gene TRBJ2-3; perhaps TRBD1 as D (6 bases). Germline assignment: CDR1 SGDLS and CDR2 YYNGEE. The V and J ends lost 4 bases and 6 bases respectively, with 21 bases between them. The CDR3 contains 16 residues. CDR3 in DNA: TGTGCCAGCAGCCCACACATACAGACAGGAGCGGATACGCAGTATTTT. This encodes CASSPHIQTGADTQYF.

The rearrangement links TRBV4-1 to TRBJ2-5; TRBD1 matches 7 bases. J lost 4 bases, V lost 1 base, and 3 bases had no gene match. Germline V gene lookup returns CDR1 MGHRA and CDR2 YSYEKL. The CDR3 spans 14 residues. CDR3 sequence (DNA): TGCGCCAGCAGCCAAGTGGGACAGTCAGAGACCCAGTACTTC. Translation gives CASSQVGQSETQYF.

This chain's CDR3 is CASSPGQGEAFF. As DNA, the CDR3 is TGCGCCAGCAGCCCAGGACAGGGCGAAGCTTTCTTT. V and J are TRBV4-1 and TRBJ1-1; 8 bases are shared with TRBD1. The junction had 3 bases not matched to a gene; V was cut back by 4 bases and J by 8 bases. The length of the CDR3 is 12 residues. Germline V gene data show CDR1 as MGHRA and CDR2 as YSYEKL.

Only one count was recorded for this clone. J is TRBJ2-2 and V is TRBV5-1; the match to TRBD1 covers 7 bases. The CDR3 length is 15 residues. Per germline, CDR1 SGHRS and CDR2 YFSETQ. The junction had 11 bases not matched to a gene; V was cut back by 5 bases and J by 7 bases. The DNA for the CDR3 is TGCGCCAGCAGTCCACGACAGGGTTATGGCGGGGAGCTGTTTTTT. Protein sequence: CASSPRQGYGGELFF. Full variable domain (outside the CDR3, taken from reference TRBV5-1 and TRBJ2-2): KAGVTQTPRYLIKTRGQQVTLSCSPISGHRSVSWYQQTPGQGLQFLFEYFSETQRNKGNFPGRFSGRQFSNSRSEMNVSTLELGDSALYLCASSPRQGYGGELFFGEGSRLTVL.

The V and J genes are TRBV9 and TRBJ1-6, with D possibly matching TRBD1 (6 bases). Germline V gene lookup returns CDR1 SGDLS and CDR2 YYNGEE. Between the trimmed V and J ends, which lost 3 bases and 7 bases, there was a span of 14 bases. The CDR3 is 15 amino acids. The CDR3 bases are TGTGCCAGCAGCGCCCCGGACAGAAACAATTCACCCCTCCACTTT. Its translation: CASSAPDRNNSPLHF.

The chain couples TRBV4-1 to TRBJ1-2; D gene uncertain. V shed 2 bases and J shed 5 bases, with 18 bases lying between them. The CDR3 sequence is 16 residues long. Germline assignment: CDR1 MGHRA and CDR2 YSYEKL. In DNA form, the CDR3 reads TGCGCCAGCAGCCAATCAATCATTCGGGGAGAGTATGGCTACACCTTC. Residues: CASSQSIIRGEYGYTF.

V usage is TRBV27 and J usage is TRBJ1-1; TRBD1 is a possible D gene (6 bases). The V gene's germline CDR1 is MNHEY and CDR2 SMNVEV (reference sequence). CDR3 length: 15 amino acids. Trimming pared 2 bases from V and 3 bases from J, leaving 13 bases between. CDR3 nucleotides: TGTGCCAGCAGTTTAAGCGGGGGCATGGACACTGAAGCTTTCTTT. Translating gives CASSLSGGMDTEAFF.

The count of this clone is one. The V call is TRBV6-5, the J call TRBJ1-2; no clear D gene. The CDR3 runs 13 residues. V lost 0 bases and J 6 bases, leaving 8 bases between the germline ends. Germline V gene sequence: CDR1 MNHEY, CDR2 SVGAGI. This chain's CDR3 is CASSYSRGNGYTF. As DNA, the CDR3 is TGTGCCAGCAGTTACTCTCGGGGAAATGGCTACACCTTC.

The V call is TRBV7-9, the J call TRBJ2-1, with D maybe TRBD2 (5 bases). The germline V and J ends were trimmed by 6 bases and 3 bases, with 15 bases remaining between them. From germline, CDR1 is SEHNR and CDR2 FQNEAQ (reference sequence). The CDR3 extends over 15 amino acids. CDR3 bases: TGTGCCAGCAGACTAGGCTACCAAAGCTACAATGAGCAGTTCTTC. This sequence encodes CASRLGYQSYNEQFF.

The chain uses TRBV4-1 and TRBJ2-7, with TRBD2 as a possible D gene (5 bases). This CDR3 has 13 amino acids. V gave up 4 bases and J gave up 3 bases, with 10 bases separating them. The germline V gene has CDR1 MGHRA and CDR2 YSYEKL. CDR3 sequence (DNA): TGCGCCAGCAGCCTTAGGGCGGGCTACGAGCAGTACTTC. Encoded protein: CASSLRAGYEQYF.

The rearrangement links TRBV5-1 to TRBJ2-7; D is unclear. There are 14 residues in the CDR3. Germline-derived CDR1 and CDR2 are SGHRS and YFSETQ. V was shortened by 3 bases and J by 2 bases, with 12 bases between the two germline ends. CDR3 region: CASSSRVSPYEQYF. The CDR3, as DNA: TGCGCCAGCAGCTCCCGGGTGAGCCCCTACGAGCAGTACTTC.

The chain joins TRBV9 to TRBJ2-3, with TRBD2 identical over 7 bases. CDR3 length equals 16 residues. Germline loops: CDR1 SGDLS, CDR2 YYNGEE. Germline trimming cut 3 bases from V and 0 bases from J; bases unmatched to any gene: 7. The CDR3 here is CASSGPLADSTDTQYF. The DNA for the CDR3 is TGTGCCAGCAGCGGACCCCTAGCGGATAGCACAGATACGCAGTATTTT.

The DNA for the CDR3 is TGTGCCAGCAGGCAACAGGGATCTTACGAGCAGTACTTC. This codes for CASRQQGSYEQYF. The genes are TRBV4-2 and TRBJ2-7; maybe TRBD1 (6 bases). The V end lost 6 bases, the J end lost 4 bases, and 13 bases lay between the germline ends. The CDR3 has 13 residues. Looked up from germline, CDR1 is LGHNA and CDR2 is YNFKEQ.

The chain uses TRBV28 and TRBJ1-6; 9 nucleotides line up with TRBD1. CDR1 is MDHEN, CDR2 SYDVKM, per germline. The CDR3 is 15 residues long. V gave up 2 bases and J gave up 10 bases; unmatched junction bases: 6. The CDR3 is CASSLVLGQGSPLHF. Written as DNA, the CDR3 is TGTGCCAGCAGTTTAGTTTTGGGACAGGGATCACCCCTCCACTTT. The full variable domain, with the rest looked up from reference TRBV28 and TRBJ1-6, is DVKVTQSSRYLVKRTGEKVFLECVQDMDHENMFWYRQDPGLGLRLIYFSYDVKMKEKGDIPEGYSVSREKKERFSLILESASTNQTSMYLCASSLVLGQGSPLHFGNGTRLTVT.

The chain carries TRBV7-3 and TRBJ2-1, with TRBD1 matching over 9 bases. Germline V lookup: CDR1 SGHTA, CDR2 FQGTGA. The length of the CDR3 is 13 residues. The V and J ends lost 5 bases and 7 bases, in that order; junction bases with no gene match: 3. The CDR3 loop reads CASSLGQGNEQFF. Here the CDR3 DNA reads TGTGCCAGCAGCCTAGGACAGGGGAATGAGCAGTTCTTC.

This rearrangement joins TRBV4-2 to TRBJ2-3; TRBD2 agrees at 11 bases. Per the germline V gene, CDR1 is LGHNA and CDR2 is YNFKEQ. Losses at the gene ends were 3 bases for V and 4 bases for J; bases not matched to a gene: 9. The CDR3 is 17 residues long. The CDR3 here is CASSQGVAGGPSDTQYF. Written as DNA, the CDR3 is TGTGCCAGCAGCCAGGGTGTAGCGGGAGGGCCGTCAGATACGCAGTATTTT.

This rearrangement joins TRBV5-5 to TRBJ1-1, with a weak D call TRBD1 (6 bases). The CDR3 extends over 14 amino acids. The germline gives CDR1 SGHKS, CDR2 YYEKEE (reference sequence). V lost 1 base to trimming and J lost 4 bases, with 11 bases between them. The CDR3 DNA follows: TGTGCCAGCAGCTTGACCCTGGGGGCCACTGAAGCTTTCTTT. Translated, it gives CASSLTLGATEAFF.

This rearrangement joins TRBV29-1 to TRBJ2-5, with TRBD2 identical over 7 bases. The V and J ends lost 5 bases and 5 bases, in that order; junction bases with no gene match: 5. The CDR3 extends over 12 amino acids. Germline loops: CDR1 SQVTM, CDR2 ANQGSEA. The CDR3 region has the DNA TGCAGCGTTAGGTGGGGAGGGGAGACCCAGTACTTC. This encodes CSVRWGGETQYF.

The chain is built from TRBV27 and TRBJ2-7, with 7 positions matching TRBD2. Germline values: CDR1 MNHEY, CDR2 SMNVEV (reference sequence). Trimming took 0 bases from V and 4 from J; bases not matched to a gene: 9. The CDR3 contains 16 residues. The DNA of the CDR3 is TGTGCCAGCAGTTTATCGGTCGGGGGGTTTGGATACGAGCAGTACTTC. Translated: CASSLSVGGFGYEQYF.